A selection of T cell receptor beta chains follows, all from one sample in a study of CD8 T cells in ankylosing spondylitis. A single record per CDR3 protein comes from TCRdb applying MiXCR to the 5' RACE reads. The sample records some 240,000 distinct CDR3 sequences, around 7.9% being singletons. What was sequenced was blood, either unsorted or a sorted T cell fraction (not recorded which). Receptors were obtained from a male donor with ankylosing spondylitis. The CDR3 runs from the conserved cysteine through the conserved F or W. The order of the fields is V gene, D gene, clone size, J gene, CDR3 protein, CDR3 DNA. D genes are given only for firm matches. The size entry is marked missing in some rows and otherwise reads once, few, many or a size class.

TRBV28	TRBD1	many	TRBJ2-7	CASTQTGGKVEQYF	TGTGCCAGCACCCAGACAGGGGGCAAGGTCGAGCAGTACTTC
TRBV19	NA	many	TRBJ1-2	CASSILGSKDYGYTF	TGTGCCAGTAGTATTTTGGGGAGTAAAGACTATGGCTACACCTTC
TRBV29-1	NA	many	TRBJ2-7	CSVRDDPYEQYF	TGCAGCGTCAGGGACGATCCCTACGAGCAGTACTTC
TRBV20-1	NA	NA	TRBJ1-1	CSASQGASTEAFF	TGCAGTGCTAGTCAGGGCGCAAGCACTGAAGCTTTCTTT
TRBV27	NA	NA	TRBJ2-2	CASSFYTGELFF	TGTGCCAGCAGTTTTTACACCGGGGAGCTGTTTTTT
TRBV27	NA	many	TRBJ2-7	CASSLIGGRYEQYF	TGTGCCAGCAGTTTAATCGGGGGAAGGTACGAGCAGTACTTC
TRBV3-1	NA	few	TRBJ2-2	CASRSSQEFTGELFF	TGTGCCAGCAGATCCTCACAGGAATTCACCGGGGAGCTGTTTTTT
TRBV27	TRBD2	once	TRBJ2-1	CASSSSASGVNNEQFF	TGTGCCAGCAGTTCATCGGCTAGCGGGGTGAACAATGAGCAGTTCTTC
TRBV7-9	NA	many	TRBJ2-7	CASVGGISYEQYF	TGTGCCAGCGTTGGGGGGATCTCCTACGAGCAGTACTTC
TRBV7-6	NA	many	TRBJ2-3	CASSMTWTDTQYF	TGTGCCAGCAGCATGACTTGGACAGATACGCAGTATTTT
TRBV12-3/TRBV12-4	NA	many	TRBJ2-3	CASSPDREGTDTQYF	TGTGCCAGCAGTCCCGACAGGGAGGGCACAGATACGCAGTATTTT
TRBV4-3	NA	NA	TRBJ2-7	CASSQDQRYEQYF	TGCGCCAGCAGCCAAGATCAGCGCTACGAGCAGTACTTC
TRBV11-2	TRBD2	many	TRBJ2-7	CASSLASGGSSYEQYF	TGTGCCAGCAGCTTGGCTAGCGGGGGGTCCTCCTACGAGCAGTACTTC
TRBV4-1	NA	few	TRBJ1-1	CASSQDRMWGNTEAFF	TGCGCCAGCAGCCAAGATAGGATGTGGGGGAACACTGAAGCTTTCTTT
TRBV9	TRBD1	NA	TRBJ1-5	CASSAGQGLQPQHF	TGTGCCAGCAGCGCGGGACAGGGGTTACAGCCCCAGCATTTT
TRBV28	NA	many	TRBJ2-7	CASSLLTNPRYEQYF	TGTGCCAGCAGTTTATTAACGAACCCCCGCTACGAGCAGTACTTC
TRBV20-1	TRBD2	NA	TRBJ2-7	CSAAGGPYEQYF	TGCAGTGCGGCGGGAGGGCCATACGAGCAGTACTTC
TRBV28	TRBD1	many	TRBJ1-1	CASSQDRDTEAFF	TGTGCCAGCAGTCAGGACAGGGACACTGAAGCTTTCTTT
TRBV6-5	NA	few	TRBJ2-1	CASSYSRREREQFF	TGTGCCAGCAGTTACTCGAGGCGAGAGCGTGAGCAGTTCTTC
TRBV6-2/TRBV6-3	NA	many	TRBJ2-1	CASSSSESYNEQFF	TGTGCCAGCAGCTCAAGTGAATCCTACAATGAGCAGTTCTTC